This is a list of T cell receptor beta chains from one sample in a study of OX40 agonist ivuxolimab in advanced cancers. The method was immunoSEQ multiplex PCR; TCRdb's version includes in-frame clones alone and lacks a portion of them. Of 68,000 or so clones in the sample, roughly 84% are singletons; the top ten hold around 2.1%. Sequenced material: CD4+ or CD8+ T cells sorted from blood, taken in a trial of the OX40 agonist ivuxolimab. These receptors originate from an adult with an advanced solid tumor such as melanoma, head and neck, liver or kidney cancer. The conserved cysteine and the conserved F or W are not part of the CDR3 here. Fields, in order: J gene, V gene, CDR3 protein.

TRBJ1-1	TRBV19	ASRDRRETEAF
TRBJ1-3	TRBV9	ASSVEPRDSILSGNTIY
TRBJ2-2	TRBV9	ASSVGGRVGTGELF
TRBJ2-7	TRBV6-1	ASSERVGYEQY
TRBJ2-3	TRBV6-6	ASSYSETSTDTQY
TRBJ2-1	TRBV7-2	ASSPRQGRNEQF
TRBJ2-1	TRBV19	ASSDKLAGRNEQF
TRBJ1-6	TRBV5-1	ASSLASGYNSPLH
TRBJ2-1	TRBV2	ASSWDRGYNEQF
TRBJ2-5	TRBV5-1	ASSLLGSRGAETQY
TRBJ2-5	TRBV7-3	ASSSTGTSGGMKTQY
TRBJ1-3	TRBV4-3	ASSQHARGGGTGNTIY
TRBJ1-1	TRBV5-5	ASSVKGRELVTEAF
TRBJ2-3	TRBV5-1	ASSFLAGIDTQY
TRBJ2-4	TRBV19	ASSQDRSPLAKNIQY
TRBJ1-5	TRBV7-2	ASSLAQASNQPQH
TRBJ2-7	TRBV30	AWSFGQGRSYEQY
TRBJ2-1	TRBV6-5	ASRRGPSYNEQF
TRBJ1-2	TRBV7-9	ASSLRDGFNYGYT
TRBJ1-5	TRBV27	ASSDWYSNQPQH
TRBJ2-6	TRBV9	ASSATSGANVLT
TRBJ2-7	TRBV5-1	ASSFLNSGGPIYEQY
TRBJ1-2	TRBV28	ASIQGDKAFFYGYT
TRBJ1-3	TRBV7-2	ASSGLPGTIY
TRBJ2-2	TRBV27	ASTGSAGGRTGELF
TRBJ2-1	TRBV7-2	ASSSNLYNEQF
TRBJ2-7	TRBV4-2	ASSQGSGLGYEQY
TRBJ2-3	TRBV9	ASSAGIDTQY
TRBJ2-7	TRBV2	ASAQSYEQY
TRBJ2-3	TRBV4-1	ASSRQAGFGVQTDTQY
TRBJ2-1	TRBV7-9	ASSLEGRANEQF
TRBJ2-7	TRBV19	ASSMGSANSYEQY
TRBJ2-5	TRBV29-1	SVDVVGGETQY
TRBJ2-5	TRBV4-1	ASSPFADTPGTQY
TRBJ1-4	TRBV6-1	ASSPTGSFEKLF
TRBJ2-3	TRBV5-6	ASSLWTGVADTQY
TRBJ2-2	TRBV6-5	ASRDRGRPGELF
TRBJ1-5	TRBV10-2	ASSESGGRNQPQH
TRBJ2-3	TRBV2	ASSEGVNTQY
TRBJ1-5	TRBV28	ASSFDQPQH